The 9 T cell receptor beta chains reported below all come from one sample, sequenced in a study of T cells after yellow fever vaccination (dated by TCRdb to 2018 to 2020). In the paper's terms, the treatment or condition label means: live attenuated yellow fever vaccine strain. The method was 5' RACE. The instrument was an Illumina NovaSeq 6000. TCRdb reprocessed the public reads (quality trimming at Q25 with fastp, clone calling with MiXCR) and kept in-frame beta chains. Each CDR3 protein appears once, grouped with its most common genes and DNA. The sample yields hundreds of thousands of distinct CDR3 sequences; approximately 3.8% were counted once. Of the sample, 20% to 25% falls within the top ten clones. The sequencing here drew on PBMCs, taken on the day of the yellow fever booster vaccination. These receptor sequences come from a man aged 18 to 29 who received the YFV17D yellow fever vaccine.

This clonotype was seen at least ten times. The chain is built from TRBV6-5 and TRBJ1-6; 7 nucleotides match TRBD1. Germline V CDR1 and CDR2: MNHEY, SVGAGI. The length of the CDR3 is 19 residues. The J segment lost 6 bases and the V segment lost 6 bases, leaving 20 bases of the junction unmatched. The DNA of the CDR3 is TGTGCCAGCAGCCCGTTAGGGGTACGACAGGGTCGGCGTAATTCACCCCTCCACTTT. Translated: CASSPLGVRQGRRNSPLHF.

The genes are TRBV29-1 and TRBJ2-7; 7 bases align to TRBD1. The J segment lost 0 bases and the V segment lost 6 bases, leaving 2 bases of the junction unmatched. Germline CDR1 is SQVTM and CDR2 is ANQGSEA. The CDR3 sequence is 12 residues long. CDR3: CSVGTDSYEQYF. The CDR3 DNA sequence: TGCAGCGTGGGGACAGACTCCTACGAGCAGTACTTC.

This clonotype was found many times. This CDR3 reads CASSQVVGAEAKNIQYF. The CDR3 bases are TGCGCCAGCAGCCAAGTAGTAGGGGCGGAAGCCAAAAACATTCAGTACTTC. This sequence joins TRBV4-1 and TRBJ2-4; the D gene is possibly TRBD1 (5 bases). CDR3 size: 17 residues. Trimming stripped 1 base from V and 0 bases from J, with 13 bases between. Germline CDR1 is MGHRA and CDR2 is YSYEKL.

The sample holds many counts of this clonotype. V is TRBV29-1 and J is TRBJ2-3; D perhaps matches TRBD1 (5 bases). V lost 4 bases, J lost 4 bases, and 9 bases lay in between. The CDR3 is made up of 12 amino acids. Germline assignment: CDR1 SQVTM and CDR2 ANQGSEA. In DNA, the CDR3 is TGCAGCGTTGTGGACAACTCAGATACGCAGTATTTT. Translated: CSVVDNSDTQYF.

This clonotype appeared a few times. V and J are TRBV18 and TRBJ1-5, with TRBD1 matching 7 bases. The germline CDR1 and CDR2 sequences are KGHSH and LQKENI. CDR3 length: 14 amino acids. V shed 5 bases, J shed 3 bases, and the junction held 4 bases outside the gene matches. The CDR3 sequence: CASSKQGINQPQHF. The CDR3 region has the DNA TGTGCCAGCTCAAAACAGGGGATCAATCAGCCCCAGCATTTT.

This clonotype was found many times. The rearrangement uses TRBV7-9 and TRBJ2-7; D call uncertain. The V end was cut by 3 bases, the J end by 9 bases, with 9 bases between. Germline CDR1 is SEHNR and CDR2 is FQNEAQ (reference sequence). The CDR3 spans 11 residues. CDR3 nucleotides: TGTGCCAGCAGCTTCGAGCCTAGGCAGTACTTC. This translates into CASSFEPRQYF. The variable domain in full, with the rest retrieved from reference TRBV7-9 and TRBJ2-7, is DTGVSQNPRHKITKRGQNVTFRCDPISEHNRLYWYRQTLGQGPEFLTYFQNEAQLEKSRLLSDRFSAERPKGSFSTLEIQRTEQGDSAMYLCASSFEPRQYFGPGTRLTVT.

A few counts support this clonotype. The chain carries TRBV4-1 and TRBJ2-7, with D possibly being TRBD1 (6 bases). The CDR3 is 14 residues long. Germline CDR1 and CDR2: MGHRA and YSYEKL. Trimming took off 4 bases at V and 1 base at J, with 11 bases between the two ends. DNA of the CDR3: TGCGCCAGCAGCCCAACCGACAGGTCCTACGAGCAGTACGTC. Translating it yields CASSPTDRSYEQYV.

This clonotype was recorded a few times. The rearrangement links TRBV10-3 to TRBJ2-2, with 8 bases that match TRBD1. Germline loops: CDR1 ENHRY, CDR2 SYGVKD. The CDR3 is 14 amino acids. V trimming: 6 bases; J trimming: 0 bases; junction bases outside the gene matches: 0. The CDR3 here is CAIRDRANTGELFF. CDR3 in DNA: TGTGCCATCAGGGACAGGGCGAACACCGGGGAGCTGTTTTTT.

In this sample, this clonotype turned up a few times. This chain uses TRBV7-2 with TRBJ1-5; D unclear. This CDR3 spans 14 amino acids. Germline V gene sequence: CDR1 SGHTA, CDR2 FQGNSA. Trimming cost V 5 bases and J 4 bases, with 12 bases left between them. The CDR3 nucleotides read TGTGCCAGCAGCCCCCTTACGCGAAATCAGCCCCAGCATTTT. Its translation: CASSPLTRNQPQHF.